The rows below give T cell receptor beta chains drawn from one sample of a study of T cells in Graves' hyperthyroidism and ophthalmopathy. TCRdb re-analysed the multiplex PCR reads in MiXCR, keeping a single row per CDR3 protein. There are 400,000 to 450,000 distinct CDR3 sequences in the sample; approximately 15% occur only once, and roughly 13% lies in the top ten. The sample taken for sequencing was blood. These receptors all stem from a young man with Graves' ophthalmopathy. CDR3s include the opening cysteine and the closing phenylalanine or tryptophan. Each record gives: D gene, V gene, clone size, J gene, CDR3 protein, CDR3 DNA. The D gene is left open where the match is weak. Rows give clone size only sometimes, using once, few, many, or a class for an expanded clone.

D gene: .; V gene: TRBV20-1; clone size: many; J gene: TRBJ2-3; CDR3 protein: CSAFDGGGTDTQYF; CDR3 DNA: TGCAGTGCTTTTGACGGGGGCGGCACAGATACGCAGTATTTT
D gene: TRBD2; V gene: TRBV24-1; clone size: many; J gene: TRBJ2-1; CDR3 protein: CATSSAGQVYEQFF; CDR3 DNA: TGTGCCACCAGTTCAGCGGGGCAGGTTTATGAGCAGTTCTTC
D gene: TRBD1; V gene: TRBV7-9; clone size: .; J gene: TRBJ2-7; CDR3 protein: CASSQTGGHEQYF; CDR3 DNA: TGTGCCAGCAGCCAAACAGGGGGCCACGAGCAGTACTTC
D gene: .; V gene: TRBV15; clone size: .; J gene: TRBJ2-7; CDR3 protein: CATSREGSGTYEQYF; CDR3 DNA: TGTGCCACCAGCAGAGAAGGTAGCGGCACCTACGAGCAGTACTTC
D gene: TRBD1; V gene: TRBV6-5; clone size: .; J gene: TRBJ1-6; CDR3 protein: CASSYSNGQGSSLHF; CDR3 DNA: TGTGCCAGCAGTTACTCGAACGGACAGGGTTCATCCCTCCACTTT
D gene: TRBD2; V gene: TRBV4-1; clone size: few; J gene: TRBJ2-3; CDR3 protein: CASSQDRGLAGGLNTQYF; CDR3 DNA: TGCGCCAGCAGCCAAGATAGGGGACTAGCGGGGGGGCTGAATACGCAGTATTTT
D gene: .; V gene: TRBV20-1; clone size: many; J gene: TRBJ1-5; CDR3 protein: CSARDSQVKGSIVQPQHF; CDR3 DNA: TGCAGTGCTAGAGATAGCCAGGTTAAAGGCAGCATAGTCCAGCCCCAGCATTTT
D gene: .; V gene: TRBV3-1; clone size: many; J gene: TRBJ1-5; CDR3 protein: CASSPGLGQPQHF; CDR3 DNA: TGTGCCAGCAGCCCGGGGTTGGGTCAGCCCCAGCATTTT
D gene: .; V gene: TRBV20-1; clone size: many; J gene: TRBJ2-7; CDR3 protein: CSAEGVAGPYSYEQYF; CDR3 DNA: TGCAGTGCTGAGGGGGTGGCAGGGCCTTACTCCTACGAGCAGTACTTC
D gene: .; V gene: TRBV30; clone size: many; J gene: TRBJ1-2; CDR3 protein: CAWSVAGNYGYTF; CDR3 DNA: TGTGCCTGGAGTGTAGCAGGGAACTATGGCTACACCTTC
D gene: TRBD1; V gene: TRBV2; clone size: many; J gene: TRBJ2-1; CDR3 protein: CATSGGQGSYNEQFF; CDR3 DNA: TGTGCCACCTCTGGGGGACAGGGCTCCTACAATGAGCAGTTCTTC
D gene: .; V gene: TRBV7-9; clone size: .; J gene: TRBJ1-1; CDR3 protein: CASSSTQGKAFF; CDR3 DNA: TGTGCCAGCAGCTCAACCCAGGGTAAAGCTTTCTTT
D gene: .; V gene: TRBV5-1; clone size: few; J gene: TRBJ2-5; CDR3 protein: CASSLALREETQYF; CDR3 DNA: TGCGCCAGCAGCTTGGCCCTGAGGGAAGAGACCCAGTACTTC
D gene: TRBD2; V gene: TRBV7-6; clone size: few; J gene: TRBJ2-1; CDR3 protein: CASSLQRGRSYNEQFF; CDR3 DNA: TGTGCCAGCAGCCTACAGCGGGGGCGATCCTACAATGAGCAGTTCTTC
D gene: .; V gene: TRBV7-9; clone size: few; J gene: TRBJ2-3; CDR3 protein: CASSLESLWQGTDTQYF; CDR3 DNA: TGTGCCAGCAGCTTAGAGTCTCTCTGGCAGGGAACAGATACGCAGTATTTT
D gene: TRBD1; V gene: TRBV5-6; clone size: many; J gene: TRBJ1-2; CDR3 protein: CASSVVGQGRDGYTF; CDR3 DNA: TGTGCCAGCAGCGTTGTGGGACAGGGCCGGGATGGCTACACCTTC
D gene: .; V gene: TRBV2; clone size: .; J gene: TRBJ2-3; CDR3 protein: CASSPQSVTDTQYF; CDR3 DNA: TGTGCCAGCAGTCCGCAGTCCGTCACAGATACGCAGTATTTT
D gene: .; V gene: TRBV5-1; clone size: many; J gene: TRBJ1-4; CDR3 protein: CASRPGHGKSTNEKLFF; CDR3 DNA: TGCGCCAGCAGACCGGGACACGGGAAGTCAACTAATGAAAAACTGTTTTTT
D gene: TRBD2; V gene: TRBV27; clone size: many; J gene: TRBJ2-1; CDR3 protein: CASSFSGGHNEQFF; CDR3 DNA: TGTGCCAGCAGTTTCAGCGGGGGCCACAATGAGCAGTTCTTC
D gene: TRBD1; V gene: TRBV24-1; clone size: many; J gene: TRBJ1-2; CDR3 protein: CATSESLPGQGRGGYTF; CDR3 DNA: TGTGCCACCAGTGAATCTCTTCCGGGACAGGGAAGGGGAGGCTACACCTTC
D gene: TRBD2; V gene: TRBV7-2; clone size: .; J gene: TRBJ2-7; CDR3 protein: CASSLVGETGTSVPYEQYF; CDR3 DNA: TGTGCCAGCAGCTTAGTAGGGGAGACCGGGACTAGCGTTCCCTACGAGCAGTACTTC
D gene: .; V gene: TRBV4-1; clone size: few; J gene: TRBJ2-6; CDR3 protein: CASKKRAGANVLTF; CDR3 DNA: TGCGCCAGCAAAAAGAGGGCTGGGGCCAACGTCCTGACTTTC
D gene: .; V gene: TRBV5-4; clone size: once; J gene: TRBJ2-7; CDR3 protein: CASSLATGTSVEQYF; CDR3 DNA: TGTGCCAGCAGCTTAGCTACCGGGACATCGGTCGAGCAGTACTTC
D gene: TRBD1; V gene: TRBV7-9; clone size: many; J gene: TRBJ2-5; CDR3 protein: CASSLTGQGRETQYF; CDR3 DNA: TGTGCCAGCAGCTTAACGGGACAGGGACGCGAGACCCAGTACTTC
D gene: .; V gene: TRBV2; clone size: few; J gene: TRBJ1-5; CDR3 protein: CASSEAGRVQPQHF; CDR3 DNA: TGTGCCAGCAGTGAAGCAGGCCGGGTTCAGCCCCAGCATTTT
D gene: .; V gene: TRBV6-5; clone size: many; J gene: TRBJ1-1; CDR3 protein: CASSYSEYLNTEAFF; CDR3 DNA: TGTGCCAGCAGTTACTCAGAATACCTGAACACTGAAGCTTTCTTT
D gene: TRBD1; V gene: TRBV5-6; clone size: .; J gene: TRBJ1-2; CDR3 protein: CASSLVTGRNCGYTF; CDR3 DNA: TGTGCCAGCAGCTTGGTGACAGGGAGAAACTGTGGCTACACCTTC
D gene: .; V gene: TRBV12-3/TRBV12-4; clone size: many; J gene: TRBJ1-2; CDR3 protein: CASSPWTEVNYGYTF; CDR3 DNA: TGTGCCAGCAGTCCCTGGACAGAAGTCAACTATGGCTACACCTTC
D gene: TRBD1; V gene: TRBV28; clone size: many; J gene: TRBJ1-4; CDR3 protein: CASSSLGQGAEKLFF; CDR3 DNA: TGTGCCAGCAGTTCCCTGGGGCAGGGGGCGGAAAAACTGTTTTTT
D gene: .; V gene: TRBV27; clone size: many; J gene: TRBJ1-5; CDR3 protein: CASSFGPRVQPQHF; CDR3 DNA: TGTGCCAGCAGTTTCGGCCCGAGAGTTCAGCCCCAGCATTTT
D gene: .; V gene: TRBV14; clone size: many; J gene: TRBJ2-5; CDR3 protein: CASSQHTRTASQETQYF; CDR3 DNA: TGTGCCAGCAGCCAACATACTCGGACAGCTTCCCAAGAGACCCAGTACTTC
D gene: .; V gene: TRBV25-1; clone size: .; J gene: TRBJ2-5; CDR3 protein: CASSEYQGRGNQETQYF; CDR3 DNA: TGTGCCAGCAGTGAATATCAAGGCAGGGGTAACCAAGAGACCCAGTACTTC
D gene: .; V gene: TRBV7-9; clone size: many; J gene: TRBJ2-3; CDR3 protein: CASSPWGGGLTDTQYF; CDR3 DNA: TGTGCCAGCAGCCCGTGGGGCGGGGGCCTCACAGATACGCAGTATTTT
D gene: .; V gene: TRBV20-1; clone size: many; J gene: TRBJ1-5; CDR3 protein: CSAREDSNQPQHF; CDR3 DNA: TGCAGTGCTAGGGAAGATAGCAATCAGCCCCAGCATTTT
D gene: TRBD1; V gene: TRBV13; clone size: .; J gene: TRBJ2-3; CDR3 protein: CASSLDRGTDAQYF; CDR3 DNA: TGTGCCAGCAGCTTGGACAGGGGCACAGATGCGCAGTATTTT
D gene: TRBD1; V gene: TRBV14; clone size: few; J gene: TRBJ1-1; CDR3 protein: CASSQDPGQGVSMNTEAFF; CDR3 DNA: TGTGCCAGCAGCCAAGATCCGGGACAGGGGGTTTCTATGAACACTGAAGCTTTCTTT
D gene: .; V gene: TRBV2; clone size: many; J gene: TRBJ1-2; CDR3 protein: CASSNQGKNYGYTF; CDR3 DNA: TGTGCCAGCAGCAACCAGGGAAAGAACTATGGCTACACCTTC
D gene: .; V gene: TRBV19; clone size: few; J gene: TRBJ1-4; CDR3 protein: CASRRTVPIATNEKLFF; CDR3 DNA: TGTGCCAGTAGGCGGACAGTCCCGATTGCAACTAATGAAAAACTGTTTTTT
D gene: TRBD1; V gene: TRBV11-2; clone size: many; J gene: TRBJ1-5; CDR3 protein: CASSFGQGPQPQHF; CDR3 DNA: TGTGCCAGCAGCTTCGGACAGGGTCCCCAGCCCCAGCATTTT
D gene: TRBD1; V gene: TRBV6-6; clone size: few; J gene: TRBJ2-7; CDR3 protein: CASSYSGTGVYEQYF; CDR3 DNA: TGTGCCAGCAGTTACTCCGGGACAGGGGTTTACGAGCAGTACTTC